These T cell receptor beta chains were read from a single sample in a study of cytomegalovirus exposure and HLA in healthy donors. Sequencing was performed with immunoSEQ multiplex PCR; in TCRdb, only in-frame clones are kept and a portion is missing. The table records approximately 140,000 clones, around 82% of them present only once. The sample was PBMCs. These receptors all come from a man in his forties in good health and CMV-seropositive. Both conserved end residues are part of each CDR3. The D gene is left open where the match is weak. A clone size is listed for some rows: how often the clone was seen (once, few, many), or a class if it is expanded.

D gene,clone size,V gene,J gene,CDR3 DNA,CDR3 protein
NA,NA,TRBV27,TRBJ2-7,TGTGCCAGCAGTTTAGACAGGGACTGGTCCTACGAGCAGTACTTC,CASSLDRDWSYEQYF
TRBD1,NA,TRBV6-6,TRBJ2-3,TGTGCCAGCAGCCAAATAGGACAGGCCAGCACAGATACGCAGTATTTT,CASSQIGQASTDTQYF
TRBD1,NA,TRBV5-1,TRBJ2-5,TGCGCCAGCAGCTTGGGGACAGGCTTGTGGGAGACCCAGTACTTC,CASSLGTGLWETQYF
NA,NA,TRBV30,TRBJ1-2,TGTGCCTGGCGGAGGGAGTCTGGCGGCTACACCTTC,CAWRRESGGYTF
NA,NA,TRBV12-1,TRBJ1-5,TGTGCCAGCAACCTGGACATATGTCAGCCCCAGCATTTT,CASNLDICQPQHF
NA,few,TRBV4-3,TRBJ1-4,TGCGCCAGCAGCCAAGGGATGGGGGCGGCTAATGAAAAACTGTTTTTT,CASSQGMGAANEKLFF
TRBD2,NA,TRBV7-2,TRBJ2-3,TGTGCCAGCAGCTTTGCACTAGCGGGGGGAGAAGATACGCAGTATTTT,CASSFALAGGEDTQYF
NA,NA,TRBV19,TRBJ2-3,TGTGCCAGTAGTATCGGCGGGGGCAGGGATACGCAGTATTTT,CASSIGGGRDTQYF
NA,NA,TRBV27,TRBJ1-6,TGTGCCAGCAGTTTATTAGCAGGGCCCCTCCACTTT,CASSLLAGPLHF
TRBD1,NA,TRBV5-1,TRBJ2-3,TGCGCCAGCAGCTCCTGGACAGGGGTGGCAGATACGCAGTATTTT,CASSSWTGVADTQYF
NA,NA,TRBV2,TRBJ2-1,TGTGCCAGCATCTGGAGCCGAAATGAGCAGTTCTTC,CASIWSRNEQFF
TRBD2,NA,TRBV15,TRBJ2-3,TGTGCCACCAGCAGAGATTCCCTAGCGGGAGGATCGATCACAGATACGCAGTATTTT,CATSRDSLAGGSITDTQYF
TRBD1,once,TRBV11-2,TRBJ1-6,TGTGCCAGCAGCTCCGGGACAGGGGTCTCACCCCTCCACTTT,CASSSGTGVSPLHF
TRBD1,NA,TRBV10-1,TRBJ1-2,TGCGCCAGCAGTGAGCCCCGGACAGGTCTCCCTAACTATGGCTACACCTTC,CASSEPRTGLPNYGYTF
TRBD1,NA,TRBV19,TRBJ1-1,TGTGCCAGTAGTGTATACCCGGGACAGGGGAGAACTGAAGCTTTCTTT,CASSVYPGQGRTEAFF